This section outlines one TCR beta chain sequence together with its context. This sample is part of a study of control samples from healthy donors and cancer patients. Germline V gene sequence: CDR1 SGHRS, CDR2 YFSETQ. Trimming took off 0 bases at V and 3 bases at J, with 7 bases between the two ends. CDR3 length: 14 residues. Generated by immunoSEQ multiplex PCR, the TCRdb table keeps only in-frame clones and is missing some. The sample yields 65,000 to 95,000 clones, about 89% seen once. This receptor was obtained from a man aged 50 or older in good health. The chain has TRBV5-1 and TRBJ1-3; no reliable D call. Sequencing was done on a sample of blood. CDR3 loop: CASSLVLGGNTIYF. In DNA, the CDR3 is TGCGCCAGCAGCTTGGTTTTGGGTGGAAACACCATATATTTT.